A selection of T cell receptor beta chains follows, all from one sample in a study of T cell repertoires in cytomegalovirus infection. TCRdb called the reads again in MiXCR, with one record for every CDR3 protein. The sample consists of hundreds of thousands of distinct CDR3 sequences, approximately 32% of them appearing once. Their antigen targets remain unknown. Here the sequenced sample was cultured CD8+ T cells from PBMCs, taken from culture after CMV antigen stimulation. These receptors came from a human donor in good health (CMV status not recorded). Some clones in this sample may be carry-over from other donors' samples. CDR3s include the opening cysteine and the closing phenylalanine or tryptophan. D genes are given only for firm matches. For some rows the clone size is stated as once, few or many, or as a class when expanded; others skip it.

j_call d_call clone_size v_call cdr3_nt cdr3_aa
TRBJ2-7 - - TRBV27 TGTGCCAGCAGCCGTCCCGGGTTCTCCTACGAGCAGTACTTC CASSRPGFSYEQYF
TRBJ2-1 - - TRBV7-9 TGTGCCAGCAGCTTAGACGGTCTCTCCTACAATGAGGAGTTCTTC CASSLDGLSYNEEFF
TRBJ2-2 - - TRBV4-2 TGTGCCAGCAGCCAGACCCTGGGACTCCCGGGGGAGCTGTTTTTT CASSQTLGLPGELFF
TRBJ2-3 - many TRBV18 TGTGCCAGCTCACTAAGGGAGAAGGATACGCAGTATTTT CASSLREKDTQYF
TRBJ1-2 - - TRBV6-6 TGTGCCAGCAGCCTGTCAAACCCCGGGACGGATAACCTAGCTAACTATGGCTACACCTTC CASSLSNPGTDNLANYGYTF
TRBJ1-1 TRBD1 few TRBV6-2/TRBV6-3 TGTGCCAGCAGTTACGAACCGGGACAGCCGAACACTGAAGCTTTCTTT CASSYEPGQPNTEAFF
TRBJ1-5 - few TRBV7-6 TGTGCCAGCAGCGTTCTTAAGGGTCCTAATCAGCCCCAGCATTTT CASSVLKGPNQPQHF
TRBJ1-4 TRBD1 few TRBV5-6 TGTGCCAGCAGCTTACAGGGGTGGGTTGATGAAAAACTGTTTTTT CASSLQGWVDEKLFF
TRBJ2-3 - - TRBV2 TGTGCCAGCAAGGAGGGACTCACAGATACGCAGTATTTT CASKEGLTDTQYF
TRBJ2-1 TRBD2 many TRBV7-9 TGTGCCAGCAGCACTCCGGGACTAGCGGCTCCTCGGAAGGGGCAGTTCTTC CASSTPGLAAPRKGQFF
TRBJ1-1 - - TRBV4-2 TGTGCCAGCAGCCAACCCCCTGGGTGGGGGAACACTGAAGCTTTCTTT CASSQPPGWGNTEAFF
TRBJ1-1 - - TRBV5-8 TGTGCCAGCAGCTTGGCAAAGGACGAAGCTTTCTTT CASSLAKDEAFF
TRBJ1-1 - few TRBV2 TGTGCCAGCAGTGATTGGGCTGAAGCTTTCTTT CASSDWAEAFF
TRBJ1-2 - many TRBV7-2 TGTGCCAGCAGCTTATGGTGGGTTGCTAGCTATGGCTACACCTTC CASSLWWVASYGYTF
TRBJ1-2 TRBD1 few TRBV4-2 TGTGCCAGCAGCCAAGAGCAGCAGGGGGCGCGTGGCTACACCTTC CASSQEQQGARGYTF
TRBJ2-5 - few TRBV25-1 TGTGCCAGCAGTGACTTCACAGGGCCCCTGGAGACCCAGTACTTC CASSDFTGPLETQYF
TRBJ2-3 - few TRBV7-9 TGTGCCAGCAGCCCCAGAGTTCGAGGGTCAGATACGCAGTATTTT CASSPRVRGSDTQYF
TRBJ1-1 - - TRBV5-4 TGTGCCAGCAGCCCGGACCGGGACACCCTGAGTGAAGCTTTCTTT CASSPDRDTLSEAFF
TRBJ2-1 TRBD2 few TRBV7-7 TGTGCTAGCAGCCCGAGGACTAGCAGCTCCTACAATGAGCAGTTCTTC CASSPRTSSSYNEQFF
TRBJ2-1 TRBD2 - TRBV5-1 TGCGCCAGCAGCATACCCACTAGCGGGGGGATTCATGAGCAGTTCTTC CASSIPTSGGIHEQFF
TRBJ2-7 - few TRBV7-6 TGTGCCAGCAGCTTAGCGGACGGTACCTACGAGCAGTACTTC CASSLADGTYEQYF
TRBJ2-5 - - TRBV27 TGTGCCAGCAGTTTTATGTTCGGGGTCCCAGAGACCCAGTACTTC CASSFMFGVPETQYF
TRBJ2-3 - - TRBV15 TGTGCCACCAGAGTCGGCGGGGAAGGTCACAGATGTCATTTT CATRVGGEGHRCHF
TRBJ2-5 - few TRBV27 TGTGCCAGCAGCGCATTACTTCAGGGGACTGCCCTGGGAGAGACCCAGTACTTC CASSALLQGTALGETQYF
TRBJ1-1 - few TRBV15 TGTGCCACCAGCAGAGGATGGGAGGTCGGCACTGAAGCTTTCTTT CATSRGWEVGTEAFF
TRBJ1-2 - few TRBV2 TGTGCCAGCAGTCGGGGGCCCCGAGGCTATGGCTACACCTTC CASSRGPRGYGYTF
TRBJ2-2 TRBD1 few TRBV7-3 TGTGCCAGCAGCCCCGGGACAGGTCTCCTGTTGGACACCGGGGAGCTGTTTTTT CASSPGTGLLLDTGELFF